One sample yielded the 27 T cell receptor beta chains listed below, sequenced in a study of cytomegalovirus exposure and HLA in healthy donors. The method was immunoSEQ multiplex PCR; TCRdb's version includes in-frame clones alone and lacks a portion of them. The table has fewer than 150,000 clones, roughly 86% seen once; the top ten hold around 5%. Sequencing was done on a sample of PBMCs. Receptors were obtained from a man aged 18-30 years in good health and CMV-seronegative.

The genes are TRBV4-1 and TRBJ1-2; D is undetermined. CDR3 length: 12 amino acids. Trimming removed 4 bases from V and 3 bases from J, with 6 bases in between. Germline CDR1 reads MGHRA; CDR2 reads YSYEKL. CDR3 in amino acids: CASSPDYYGYTF. The CDR3 DNA follows: TGCGCCAGCAGCCCTGACTACTATGGCTACACCTTC.

V and J are TRBV2 and TRBJ2-5; D may be TRBD2 (5 bases). This CDR3 has 14 amino acids. V shed 11 bases and J shed 1 base, with 17 bases lying between them. Germline-derived CDR1 and CDR2 are SNHLY and FYNNEI. CDR3 sequence reads: CAGQEVDFQETQYF. CDR3 sequence (DNA): TGTGCCGGCCAGGAGGTTGACTTCCAAGAGACCCAGTACTTC.

This rearrangement joins TRBV7-8 to TRBJ2-7; 9 positions match TRBD2. Germline V gene data show CDR1 as SGHVS and CDR2 as FQNEAQ. J lost 3 bases, V lost 2 bases, and 5 bases had no gene match. The length of the CDR3 is 15 residues. In DNA form, the CDR3 reads TGTGCCAGCAGCTTACGGACTAGCGCCGGCTACGAGCAGTACTTC. Its translation is CASSLRTSAGYEQYF.

The chain recombines TRBV29-1 with TRBJ2-7, with TRBD1 matching 8 bases. This CDR3 has 11 amino acids. Germline V lookup: CDR1 SQVTM, CDR2 ANQGSEA. The CDR3 coding sequence is TGCAGTGGACAGGGAATGGGCGAGCAGTACTTC. The encoded protein is CSGQGMGEQYF.

The V and J genes are TRBV7-9 and TRBJ1-2; 9 bases are shared with TRBD1. Trimming cost V 3 bases and J 4 bases; bases outside gene matches: 3. Germline CDR1 reads SEHNR; CDR2 reads FQNEAQ (reference sequence). The CDR3 sequence is 14 residues long. The CDR3 nucleotides read TGTGCCAGCAGCTTTCAGGACAGGGGCTATGGCTACACCTTC. Protein product: CASSFQDRGYGYTF.

This chain joins TRBV6-1 and TRBJ1-5; D may be TRBD1 (6 bases). V dropped 3 bases and J dropped 4 bases, with 7 bases sitting between them. CDR3 size: 13 residues. CDR1 and CDR2 from the germline V gene are MNHNS and SASEGT. The CDR3 DNA follows: TGTGCCAGCAGTGAGACAGGTAATCAGCCCCAGCATTTT. This gives the protein CASSETGNQPQHF.

The V gene is TRBV29-1, the J gene TRBJ2-1; weak D call: TRBD1 (6 bases). CDR1 and CDR2 from the germline V gene are SQVTM and ANQGSEA. V was shortened by 5 bases and J by 6 bases, with 14 bases between the two germline ends. The CDR3 is 13 amino acids. DNA of the CDR3: TGCAGCGTTACAGGGACCCATCGCAATGAGCAGTTCTTC. This translates into CSVTGTHRNEQFF.

The chain has TRBV7-9 and TRBJ2-5, with a tentative D call TRBD1 (6 bases). The CDR3 spans 14 residues. Looked up from germline, CDR1 is SEHNR and CDR2 is FQNEAQ (reference sequence). V lost 5 bases, J lost 1 base, and 11 bases lay in between. The CDR3 sequence is CASSPWTAQETQYF. Written as DNA, the CDR3 is TGTGCCAGCAGCCCCTGGACAGCCCAAGAGACCCAGTACTTC.

The chain has TRBV14 and TRBJ2-5; 11 bases align to TRBD1. Trimming took 4 bases from V and 0 from J; bases not matched to a gene: 4. The germline CDR1 and CDR2 sequences are SGHDN and FVKESK. The CDR3 has 16 amino acids. The CDR3 sequence: CASSLRTGGYQETQYF. The CDR3 DNA reads TGTGCCAGCAGCCTAAGGACAGGGGGCTACCAAGAGACCCAGTACTTC.

The gene calls are TRBV2 and TRBJ2-1, with 8 positions matching TRBD1. V was pared by 7 bases and J by 8 bases, with 7 bases of the junction left unmatched. Germline CDR1 and CDR2: SNHLY and FYNNEI. The CDR3 totals 13 residues. The CDR3 spells CASTRQGRDEQFF. The CDR3, as DNA: TGTGCCAGCACAAGACAGGGGCGGGATGAGCAGTTCTTC.

This chain connects TRBV28 to TRBJ1-1; D unresolved. CDR3 length: 12 residues. CDR1 MDHEN and CDR2 SYDVKM come from the germline V gene. The V and J ends lost 3 bases and 4 bases respectively, with 6 bases between them. The CDR3 here is CASSFSGTEAFF. The CDR3, as DNA: TGTGCCAGCAGTTTTTCGGGCACTGAAGCTTTCTTT. The full variable domain, rest sourced from reference TRBV28 and TRBJ1-1, is DVKVTQSSRYLVKRTGEKVFLECVQDMDHENMFWYRQDPGLGLRLIYFSYDVKMKEKGDIPEGYSVSREKKERFSLILESASTNQTSMYLCASSFSGTEAFFGQGTRLTVV.

The chain couples TRBV5-1 to TRBJ1-4, with TRBD1 matching 7 bases. Germline loops: CDR1 SGHRS, CDR2 YFSETQ. With V trimmed by 5 bases and J by 3 bases, 4 bases remained unmatched. The CDR3 length is 14 residues. CDR3 residues: CASRPGQSNEKLFF. In DNA, the CDR3 is TGCGCCAGCAGGCCGGGACAGTCTAATGAAAAACTGTTTTTT. Supplemented by reference TRBV5-1 and TRBJ1-4, the full variable domain reads KAGVTQTPRYLIKTRGQQVTLSCSPISGHRSVSWYQQTPGQGLQFLFEYFSETQRNKGNFPGRFSGRQFSNSRSEMNVSTLELGDSALYLCASRPGQSNEKLFFGSGTQLSVL.

The chain is built from TRBV5-5 and TRBJ2-5, with a weak D call TRBD1 (6 bases). There are 13 residues in the CDR3. Trimming pared 2 bases from V and 5 bases from J, leaving 10 bases between. The germline CDR1 and CDR2 sequences are SGHKS and YYEKEE (reference sequence). CDR3 nucleotides: TGTGCCAGCAGCTTCGGCCAGGGGGAGACCCAGTACTTC. Its protein product is CASSFGQGETQYF.

The chain employs TRBV5-6 and TRBJ2-3; TRBD1 agrees at 9 bases. After removal of 4 bases from V and 3 bases from J, the junction contained 6 bases not matched to a gene. The CDR3 consists of 15 residues. Germline V gives CDR1 SGHDT, CDR2 YYEEEE. DNA of the CDR3: TGTGCCAGCAGCCCCGGGACAGGGAAGACAGATACGCAGTATTTT. It codes for CASSPGTGKTDTQYF.

The chain carries TRBV7-2 and TRBJ1-5; TRBD1 matches at 8 bases. This CDR3 is built from 15 residues. Germline V lookup: CDR1 SGHTA, CDR2 FQGNSA. The ends lost 7 bases at V and 5 bases at J; junction bases unmatched: 10. The CDR3 nucleotides are TGTGCCAGCACCGGAGCAGGGGGCGCCGATCAGCCCCAGCATTTT. It translates to CASTGAGGADQPQHF.

In DNA form, the CDR3 reads TGTGCCAGCAGCATAAAGGGAGGTGGTGACAATGAGCAGTTCTTC. Residues: CASSIKGGGDNEQFF. The rearrangement links TRBV21-1 to TRBJ2-1; the table's D call, TRBD2, was not checked against the DNA. TRBV21-1 has pseudogene status. This CDR3 spans 15 amino acids.

This chain uses TRBV4-1 with TRBJ1-2; TRBD1 matches at 9 bases. The germline V gene encodes CDR1 MGHRA and CDR2 YSYEKL. Trimming at V came to 1 base and at J to 4 bases, leaving 4 bases not matched to a gene. The CDR3 has 15 amino acids. CDR3 sequence (DNA): TGCGCCAGCAGCCAAGTACAGGGGGCGGGCTATGGCTACACCTTC. Translation gives CASSQVQGAGYGYTF.

This sequence joins TRBV19 and TRBJ1-6; 11 bases align to TRBD1. Unmatched junction bases numbered 4, after V lost 8 bases and J lost 7 bases. There are 14 residues in the CDR3. Germline CDR1 reads LNHDA; CDR2 reads SQIVND (reference sequence). In nucleotides, the CDR3 is TGTGCCAGTCAGAGGACAGGGGGCAATTCACCCCTCCACTTT. Its protein is CASQRTGGNSPLHF.

The chain couples TRBV6-4 to TRBJ2-2, with 11 positions matching TRBD2. The CDR3 extends over 16 amino acids. The V segment lost 0 bases and the J segment 4 bases; nucleotides outside the gene matches: 1. CDR1 MRHNA and CDR2 SNTAGT come from the germline V gene. CDR3 coding DNA: TGTGCCAGCAGTGACTCTAGCGGGGGGGCCACCGGGGAGCTGTTTTTT. It translates to CASSDSSGGATGELFF.

The chain has TRBV7-9 and TRBJ2-3; 11 bases are shared with TRBD1. CDR1 is SEHNR, CDR2 FQNEAQ, per germline (reference sequence). V lost 1 base, J lost 6 bases, and 6 bases stayed unmatched. This CDR3 comprises 16 residues. The CDR3 DNA reads TGTGCCAGCAGCTTAGGAGGACAGGGGGCGTCGGATACGCAGTATTTT. Translated, it gives CASSLGGQGASDTQYF.

The chain employs TRBV2 and TRBJ1-1, with a tentative D call TRBD1 (6 bases). Germline assignment: CDR1 SNHLY and CDR2 FYNNEI. The CDR3 runs to 12 residues. V was cut by 7 bases and J by 4 bases, with 10 bases left in between. The CDR3 is CASIGGGTEAFF. The CDR3 DNA is TGTGCCAGCATAGGGGGGGGCACTGAAGCTTTCTTT.

This clone has more than one count but fewer than ten. The genes are TRBV6-5 and TRBJ1-6, with 7 bases aligning to TRBD1. Germline lookup yields CDR1 MNHEY and CDR2 SVGAGI. The V segment lost 4 bases and the J segment 7 bases; nucleotides outside the gene matches: 1. This CDR3 is 13 amino acids long. The CDR3 reads CASSSTGNSPLHF. The DNA of the CDR3 is TGTGCCAGCAGTTCGACAGGGAATTCACCCCTCCACTTT.

The chain combines TRBV25-1 with TRBJ2-7, with 10 bases identical to TRBD2. This CDR3 region has 14 residues. Trimming cost V 5 bases and J 5 bases; bases outside gene matches: 6. Germline V gene sequence: CDR1 MGHDK, CDR2 SYGVNS. Here the CDR3 reads CASSLSGGGHEQYF. The CDR3 DNA sequence: TGTGCCAGCAGTTTGAGCGGGGGGGGCCACGAGCAGTACTTC.

This sequence joins TRBV25-1 and TRBJ2-4; 9 bases map to TRBD2. The V gene end was trimmed by 1 base and the J gene end by 14 bases; junction bases not matched to a gene: 9. The CDR3 loop spans 14 amino acids. Germline V gene lookup returns CDR1 MGHDK and CDR2 SYGVNS. The CDR3 region is CASSESGREGVEYF. In DNA, the CDR3 is TGTGCCAGCAGTGAATCGGGGCGGGAGGGAGTAGAGTACTTC.

V is TRBV5-1 and J is TRBJ2-1, with a weak D call TRBD2 (5 bases). Germline V gene lookup returns CDR1 SGHRS and CDR2 YFSETQ. V shed 4 bases and J shed 4 bases, with 21 bases lying between them. This CDR3 comprises 17 residues. The CDR3 DNA is TGCGCCAGCAGCCTACGTTGGGAGCGTACCTTTTACAATGAGCAGTTCTTC. This translates into CASSLRWERTFYNEQFF.

The J gene is TRBJ1-1, the V gene TRBV5-1, with D possibly TRBD1 on 5 matching bases. The CDR3 covers 15 residues. V was trimmed by 0 bases and J by 4 bases, leaving 13 bases between them. In germline, CDR1 is SGHRS, CDR2 YFSETQ. The CDR3 sequence: CASSLDGGGGTEAFF. As DNA, the CDR3 is TGCGCCAGCAGCTTGGATGGGGGGGGTGGCACTGAAGCTTTCTTT. Based on the CDR3 plus reference TRBV5-1 and TRBJ1-1, the full variable domain is KAGVTQTPRYLIKTRGQQVTLSCSPISGHRSVSWYQQTPGQGLQFLFEYFSETQRNKGNFPGRFSGRQFSNSRSEMNVSTLELGDSALYLCASSLDGGGGTEAFFGQGTRLTVV.

The genes are TRBV19 and TRBJ1-1; TRBD1 might be the D (5 bases). V gave up 4 bases and J gave up 0 bases, with 9 bases separating them. The CDR3 sequence is 14 residues long. Germline V CDR1 and CDR2: LNHDA, SQIVND (reference sequence). In DNA form, the CDR3 reads TGTGCCAGTAGTAGCGGGACCCTGAACACTGAAGCTTTCTTT. It codes for CASSSGTLNTEAFF.